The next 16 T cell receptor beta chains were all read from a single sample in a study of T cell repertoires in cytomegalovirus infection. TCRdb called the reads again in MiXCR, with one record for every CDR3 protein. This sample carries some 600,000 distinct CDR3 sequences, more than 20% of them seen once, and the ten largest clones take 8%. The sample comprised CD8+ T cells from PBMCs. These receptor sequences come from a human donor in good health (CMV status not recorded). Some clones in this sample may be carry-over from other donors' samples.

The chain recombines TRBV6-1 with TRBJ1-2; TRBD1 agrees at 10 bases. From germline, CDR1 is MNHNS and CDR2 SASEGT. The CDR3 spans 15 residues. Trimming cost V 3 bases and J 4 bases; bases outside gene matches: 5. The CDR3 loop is CASSEGQGLLYGYTF. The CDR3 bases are TGTGCCAGCAGTGAGGGACAGGGGCTTCTCTATGGCTACACCTTC.

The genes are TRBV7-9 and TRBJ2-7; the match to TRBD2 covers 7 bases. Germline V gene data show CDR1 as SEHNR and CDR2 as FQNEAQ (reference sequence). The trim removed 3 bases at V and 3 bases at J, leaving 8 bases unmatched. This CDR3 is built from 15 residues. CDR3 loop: CASSFIRLADYEQYV. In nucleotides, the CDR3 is TGTGCCAGCAGCTTCATCAGGCTAGCGGACTACGAGCAGTACGTC.

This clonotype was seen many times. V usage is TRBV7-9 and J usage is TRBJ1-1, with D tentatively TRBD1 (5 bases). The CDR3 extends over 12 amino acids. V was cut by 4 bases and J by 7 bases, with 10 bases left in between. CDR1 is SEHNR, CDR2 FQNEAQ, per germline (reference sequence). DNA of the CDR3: TGTGCCAGCAGCTATGGGACGGTTGAAGCTTTCTTT. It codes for CASSYGTVEAFF.

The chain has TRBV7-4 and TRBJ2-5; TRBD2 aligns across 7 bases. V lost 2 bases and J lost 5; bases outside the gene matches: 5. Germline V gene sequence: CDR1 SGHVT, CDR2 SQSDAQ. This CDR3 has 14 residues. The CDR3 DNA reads TGTGCCAGCAGCTTACCGGAGCGGGGTGAGACCCAGTACTTC. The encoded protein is CASSLPERGETQYF.

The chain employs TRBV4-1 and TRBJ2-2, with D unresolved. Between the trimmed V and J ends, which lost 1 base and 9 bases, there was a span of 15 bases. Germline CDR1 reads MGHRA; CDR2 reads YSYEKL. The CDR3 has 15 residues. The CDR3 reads CASSQGGRSQWELFF. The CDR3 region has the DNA TGCGCCAGCAGCCAAGGTGGACGGTCGCAGTGGGAGCTGTTTTTT.

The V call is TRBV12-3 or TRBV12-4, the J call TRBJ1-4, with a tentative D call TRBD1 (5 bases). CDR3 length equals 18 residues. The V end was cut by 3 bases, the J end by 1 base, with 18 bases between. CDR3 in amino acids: CASSFFQGPGGTNEKLFF. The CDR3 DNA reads TGTGCCAGCAGTTTCTTTCAGGGCCCTGGTGGAACTAATGAAAAACTGTTTTTT.

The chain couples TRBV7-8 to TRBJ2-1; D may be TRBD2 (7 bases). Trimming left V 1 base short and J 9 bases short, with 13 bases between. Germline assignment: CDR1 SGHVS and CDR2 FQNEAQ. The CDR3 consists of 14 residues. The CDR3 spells CASSLGGGPSEQFF. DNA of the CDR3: TGTGCCAGCAGCTTAGGGGGGGGCCCCAGTGAGCAGTTCTTC.

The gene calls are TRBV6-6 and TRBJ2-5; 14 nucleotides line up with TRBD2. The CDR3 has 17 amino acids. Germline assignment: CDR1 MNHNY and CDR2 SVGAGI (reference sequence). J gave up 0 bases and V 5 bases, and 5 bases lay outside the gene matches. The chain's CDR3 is CASSAGTSGGYQETQYF. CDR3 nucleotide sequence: TGTGCCAGCAGTGCCGGGACTAGCGGGGGTTACCAAGAGACCCAGTACTTC.

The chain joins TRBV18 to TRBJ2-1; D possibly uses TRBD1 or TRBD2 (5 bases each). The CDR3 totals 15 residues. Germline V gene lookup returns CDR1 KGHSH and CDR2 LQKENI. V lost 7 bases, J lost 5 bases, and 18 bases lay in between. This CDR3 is CASFSMGVSDNEQFF. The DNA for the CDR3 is TGTGCCAGCTTCTCGATGGGGGTTTCGGACAATGAGCAGTTCTTC. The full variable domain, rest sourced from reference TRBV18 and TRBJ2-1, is NAGVMQNPRHLVRRRGQEARLRCSPMKGHSHVYWYRQLPEEGLKFMVYLQKENIIDESGMPKERFSAEFPKEGPSILRIQQVVRGDSAAYFCASFSMGVSDNEQFFGPGTRLTVL.

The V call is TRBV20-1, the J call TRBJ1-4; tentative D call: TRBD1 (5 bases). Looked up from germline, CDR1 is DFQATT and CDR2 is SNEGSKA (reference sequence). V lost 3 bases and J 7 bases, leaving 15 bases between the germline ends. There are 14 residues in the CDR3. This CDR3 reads CSASAGGGREKLFF. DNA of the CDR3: TGCAGTGCTAGCGCCGGGGGTGGTCGTGAAAAACTGTTTTTT.

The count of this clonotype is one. CDR3 residues: CASWNDYNEQFF. CDR3 DNA sequence: TGTGCCAGCTGGAACGACTACAATGAGCAGTTCTTC. The rearrangement links TRBV6-6 to TRBJ2-1; D gene unclear. Germline CDR1 reads MNHNY; CDR2 reads SVGAGI (reference sequence). V was shortened by 8 bases and J by 3 bases, with 8 bases between the two germline ends. The CDR3 has 12 residues.

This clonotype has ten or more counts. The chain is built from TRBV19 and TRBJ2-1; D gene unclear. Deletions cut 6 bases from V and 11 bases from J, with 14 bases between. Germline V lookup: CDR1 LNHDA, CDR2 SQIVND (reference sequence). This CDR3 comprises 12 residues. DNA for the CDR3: TGTGCCAGTAGGGAACCCGAACTCCAGCAGTTCTTC. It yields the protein CASREPELQQFF.

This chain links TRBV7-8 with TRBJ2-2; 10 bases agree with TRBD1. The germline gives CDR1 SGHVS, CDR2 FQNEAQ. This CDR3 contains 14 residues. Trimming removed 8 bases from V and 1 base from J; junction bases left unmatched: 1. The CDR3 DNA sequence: TGTGCCAGCGGGACAGGGGTGAACACCGGGGAGCTGTTTTTT. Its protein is CASGTGVNTGELFF.

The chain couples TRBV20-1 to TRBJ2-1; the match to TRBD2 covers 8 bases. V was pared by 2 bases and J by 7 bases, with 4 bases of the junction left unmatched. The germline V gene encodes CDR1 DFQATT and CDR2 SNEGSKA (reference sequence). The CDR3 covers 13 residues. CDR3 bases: TGCAGTGCTAGAAAGACTAGCGTGAATGAGCAGTTCTTC. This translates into CSARKTSVNEQFF.

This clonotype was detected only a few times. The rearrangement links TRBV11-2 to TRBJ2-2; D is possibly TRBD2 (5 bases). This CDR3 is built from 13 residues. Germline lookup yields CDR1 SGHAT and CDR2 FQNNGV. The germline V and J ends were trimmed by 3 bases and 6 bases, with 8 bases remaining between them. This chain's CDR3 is CASSLEAPGELFF. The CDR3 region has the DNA TGTGCCAGCAGCTTGGAGGCACCCGGGGAGCTGTTTTTT.

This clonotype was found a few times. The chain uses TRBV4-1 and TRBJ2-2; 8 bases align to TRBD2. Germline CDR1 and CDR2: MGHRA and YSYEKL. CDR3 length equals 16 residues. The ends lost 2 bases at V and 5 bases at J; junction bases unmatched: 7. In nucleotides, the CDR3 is TGCGCCAGCAGCCAATACCCCCGGGGGGGGACCGGGGAGCTGTTTTTT. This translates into CASSQYPRGGTGELFF.